The 18 T cell receptor beta chains below all came from one sample that was sequenced in a study of T cells in women clearing cervical HPV infection. Clones were sequenced by immunoSEQ multiplex PCR, and TCRdb holds only the in-frame ones, with some missing. In all, the sample yields about 31,000 clones. Sequenced input: blood buffy coat. The receptor source for this set is a woman between 18 and 75 years old with a cervical HPV16 infection that either progressed to CIN3+ or cleared (not recorded which).

A word on this clone: Read sequence stops 3 residues before the CDR3 end, and the germline J gene provides the missing end. The rearrangement joins TRBV5-1 to TRBJ1-4; tentatively, D is TRBD1 (6 bases). The CDR3 sequence is 17 residues long. CDR1 is SGHRS and CDR2 is YFSETQ in the germline V gene. CDR3 bases read: TGCGCCAGCAGCTTGGATGGACAGACCTCTGGGGCCAACGTA. Translated: CASSLDGQTSGANV. The full CDR3 protein reads CASSLDGQTSGANVLFF.

The CDR3 is CASSSDRGLDTQYF. The sequenced CDR3 bases are TGTGCCAGCAGTTCGGACAGGGGGCTAGATACG. V usage is TRBV7-9 and J usage is TRBJ2-3; 11 positions match TRBD1. The read gets to within 3 residues of the CDR3 end, and the germline J gene fills in the rest. Germline-derived CDR1 and CDR2 are SEHNR and FQNEAQ (reference sequence). V gave up 6 bases and J gave up 5 bases; unmatched junction bases: 4. The CDR3 covers 14 residues.

On this clone itself: The read finishes 3 residues shy of the CDR3 end, and the germline J gene is used to complete it. The chain uses TRBV7-9 and TRBJ2-1; TRBD1 matches at 11 bases. V lost 2 bases, J lost 8 bases, and 5 bases stayed unmatched. This CDR3 spans 15 amino acids. Germline V gene lookup returns CDR1 SEHNR and CDR2 FQNEAQ (reference sequence). CDR3 protein: CASSLPGQGGDEQFF. CDR3 DNA (partial): TGTGCCAGCAGCTTACCGGGACAGGGGGGGGATGAG. Based on the CDR3 plus reference TRBV7-9 and TRBJ2-1, the full variable domain is DTGVSQNPRHKITKRGQNVTFRCDPISEHNRLYWYRQTLGQGPEFLTYFQNEAQLEKSRLLSDRFSAERPKGSFSTLEIQRTEQGDSAMYLCASSLPGQGGDEQFFGPGTRLTVL.

Of note for this clone: The read falls 3 residues short of the CDR3 end, and the missing part is taken from the germline J gene. This chain joins TRBV20-1 and TRBJ1-2, with D unresolved. Germline CDR1 is DFQATT and CDR2 is SNEGSKA (reference sequence). This CDR3 spans 12 amino acids. V lost 1 base and J 6 bases, leaving 9 bases between the germline ends. CDR3 loop: CSARGGGDGYTF. The covered CDR3 bases are TGCAGTGCTAGAGGCGGAGGTGATGGC.

Details on this clone: The CDR3 goes on 3 residues after the read ends, and that part is filled in from the germline J gene. V usage is TRBV19 and J usage is TRBJ1-2; TRBD1 aligns across 9 bases. Germline trimming cut 7 bases from V and 4 bases from J; bases unmatched to any gene: 16. The germline gives CDR1 LNHDA, CDR2 SQIVND (reference sequence). The CDR3 spans 17 residues. The CDR3 is CASTALPAGTGLYGYTF. The sequenced part of the CDR3 DNA is TGTGCCAGTACCGCCCTGCCAGCCGGGACAGGGCTCTATGGC.

With regard to this clone: A read error may account for a junction end that differs from germline. With the read ending 3 residues before the CDR3 end, the germline J gene is used to fill in that end. The chain is built from TRBV7-9 and TRBJ2-3; possible D gene TRBD2, 6 bases. The CDR3 sequence is 14 residues long. Germline-derived CDR1 and CDR2 are SEHNR and FQNEAQ (reference sequence). Incomplete CDR3 DNA: TGTTCCAGCAGCGTCTCTAGCGTCGCCGAGACG. Its translation: CSSSVSSVAET. The full CDR3 sequence reads CSSSVSSVAETQYF.

Of note for this clone: With the read ending 3 residues before the CDR3 end, the germline J gene is used to fill in that end. The chain combines TRBV18 with TRBJ1-2, with TRBD1 identical over 8 bases. Germline V lookup: CDR1 KGHSH, CDR2 LQKENI. V was pared by 3 bases and J by 2 bases, with 2 bases of the junction left unmatched. This CDR3 region has 14 residues. The CDR3 sequence is CASSPRQGNYGYTF. The sequenced part of the CDR3 DNA is TGTGCCAGCTCACCGAGACAGGGGAACTATGGC.

On this clone: The read finishes 3 residues shy of the CDR3 end, and the germline J gene is used to complete it. This chain uses TRBV30 with TRBJ1-1, with D possibly TRBD1 on 6 matching bases. Per the germline V gene, CDR1 is GTSNPN and CDR2 is SVGIG (reference sequence). The CDR3 is 13 residues long. V gave up 4 bases and J gave up 6 bases, with 15 bases separating them. CDR3: CAWMGAQAAEAFF. CDR3 bases read: TGTGCCTGGATGGGGGCCCAGGCGGCTGAA.

For this clone: From the germline J gene comes the end of the CDR3, since the read stops 3 residues before it. The chain employs TRBV25-1 and TRBJ2-5; 8 nucleotides match TRBD2. The CDR3 sequence is 13 residues long. Germline V gene sequence: CDR1 MGHDK, CDR2 SYGVNS. V lost 5 bases and J lost 3; bases outside the gene matches: 2. CDR3 bases read: TGTGCCAGCAGTTCACTAGCGGAAGAGACC. This translates into CASSSLAEET. The complete CDR3 sequence is CASSSLAEETQYF. The full variable domain, its missing parts supplied by reference TRBV25-1 and TRBJ2-5, is EADIYQTPRYLVIGTGKKITLECSQTMGHDKMYWYQQDPGMELHLIHYSYGVNSTEKGDLSSESTVSRIRTEHFPLTLESARPSHTSQYLCASSSLAEETQYFGPGTRLLVL.

This chain's CDR3 is CSASHGNTGELFF. The sequenced part of the CDR3 DNA is TGCAGTGCTAGTCACGGGAACACCGGGGAG. The chain is built from TRBV20-1 and TRBJ2-2; no reliable D call. The read terminates 3 residues before the CDR3 end, so the remaining end is supplied by the germline J gene. This CDR3 has 13 amino acids. The V and J ends lost 3 bases and 1 base respectively, with 6 bases between them. Germline V gives CDR1 DFQATT, CDR2 SNEGSKA (reference sequence).

On this clone itself: The read falls 3 residues short of the CDR3 end, and the missing part is taken from the germline J gene. The chain is built from TRBV19 and TRBJ2-7, with 11 positions matching TRBD2. Trimming took 8 bases from V and 6 from J; bases not matched to a gene: 6. Germline values: CDR1 LNHDA, CDR2 SQIVND (reference sequence). CDR3 size: 13 residues. CDR3 loop: CASASSGGTEQYF. The CDR3 bases that were read are TGTGCCAGTGCTTCTAGCGGGGGGACCGAG.

Notes on this clone: The DNA ends 3 residues before the CDR3 does, and the rest of the CDR3 is filled in from the germline J gene. The V gene is TRBV13, the J gene TRBJ1-1; D ambiguous. Germline CDR1 reads PRHDT; CDR2 reads FYEKMQ (reference sequence). The CDR3 is 13 amino acids. V was pared by 1 base and J by 4 bases, with 7 bases between. The CDR3 is CASSLEAGTEAFF. The CDR3 bases that were read are TGTGCCAGCAGCTTAGAGGCGGGCACTGAA.

Of note for this clone: Sequencing ends 3 residues short of the CDR3 end; the germline J gene provides the rest. The rearrangement links TRBV11-3 to TRBJ1-2, with 7 bases matching TRBD1. Germline V CDR1 and CDR2: SGHNT, YENEEA. This CDR3 contains 15 residues. The CDR3 DNA, read in part, is TGTGCCAGCAGCTTAGGACGACAGGGAGGAGATACC. It encodes CASSLGRQGGDT. In full, the CDR3 reads CASSLGRQGGDTYTF.

With regard to this clone: The read comes to an end 3 residues before the CDR3 does, leaving the germline J gene to fill in the end. The gene calls are TRBV6-2 or TRBV6-3 and TRBJ2-7, with D perhaps matching TRBD2 (6 bases). The germline V gene encodes CDR1 MNHEY and CDR2 SVGEGT. Trimming removed 7 bases at V and 4 bases at J, with 20 bases between. CDR3 length: 15 residues. The sequenced part of the CDR3 DNA is TGTGCCAGCATAAAAGGCCGGGGACTTATATACGAG. This encodes CASIKGRGLIYE. The complete CDR3 protein is CASIKGRGLIYEQYF.

In regard to this clone: From the germline J gene comes the end of the CDR3, since the read stops 3 residues before it. The genes are TRBV7-6 and TRBJ1-2; D is undetermined. This CDR3 is 18 amino acids long. Germline V gives CDR1 SGHVS, CDR2 FNYEAQ. CDR3 sequence: CASSLVEAVHLSYNDYTF. The covered CDR3 bases are TGTGCCAGCAGCTTAGTGGAGGCGGTCCACCTCTCCTACAATGAC.

A note on this clone: The read gets to within 3 residues of the CDR3 end, and the germline J gene fills in the rest. The J gene is TRBJ1-4, the V gene TRBV19, with TRBD1 as a possible D gene (5 bases). Germline CDR1 LNHDA, CDR2 SQIVND (reference sequence). The CDR3 sequence is 14 residues long. CDR3 DNA, as far as it was read: TGTGCCACTACGAGTAGGCCTGGGGCCAACGTA. Translation: CATTSRPGANV. The full CDR3 is CATTSRPGANVLFF. Supplemented by reference TRBV19 and TRBJ1-4, the full variable domain reads DGGITQSPKYLFRKEGQNVTLSCEQNLNHDAMYWYRQDPGQGLRLIYYSQIVNDFQKGDIAEGYSVSREKKESFPLTVTSAQKNPTAFYLCATTSRPGANVLFFGSGTQLSVL.

In the case of this clone: The missing CDR3 end, 3 residues past where the read stops, is filled in from the germline J gene. The V gene is TRBV6-1, the J gene TRBJ1-3, with 10 bases that match TRBD1. Germline CDR1 and CDR2: MNHNS and SASEGT. V lost 4 bases, J lost 2 bases, and 5 bases stayed unmatched. This CDR3 is 16 amino acids long. Incomplete CDR3 DNA: TGTGCCAGCAGTGCAGTCGGGACAGGGGCTGGAAACACC. It specifies CASSAVGTGAGNT. The full CDR3 reads CASSAVGTGAGNTIYF.

Worth noting for this clone: The sequenced fragment ends 3 residues before the CDR3 boundary, so the rest is inferred from the germline J gene. This chain uses TRBV5-4 with TRBJ1-1; D is perhaps TRBD1 (5 bases). Germline V gene sequence: CDR1 SGHNT, CDR2 YYREEE (reference sequence). The CDR3 runs 13 residues. The part of the CDR3 DNA that was read is TGTGCCAGCAGCCCCCTTCTGACAGAGCGA. It encodes CASSPLLTER. In full, the CDR3 is CASSPLLTERAFF. The entire variable domain, with the rest obtained from reference TRBV5-4 and TRBJ1-1, is as follows: ETGVTQSPTHLIKTRGQQVTLRCSSQSGHNTVSWYQQALGQGPQFIFQYYREEENGRGNFPPRFSGLQFPNYSSELNVNALELDDSALYLCASSPLLTERAFFGQGTRLTVV.